The present T cell receptor beta chain was sequenced within a study of T-cell reconstitution after alpha-beta-depleted transplantation in children. Trimming shortened V by 5 bases and J by 0 bases, and 8 bases separated the two germline ends. The CDR3 loop spans 13 amino acids. Germline V lookup: CDR1 DFQATT, CDR2 SNEGSKA (reference sequence). This clonotype was seen at least ten times. For TCRbeta, the library was prepared with unique molecular identifiers. One entry per CDR3 protein, called by TCRdb with MiXCR from the PCR reads. The sample holds 90,000 to 130,000 distinct CDR3 sequences, 10% seen once.

V is TRBV20-1 and J is TRBJ1-3; D ambiguous. Sequenced here: PBMCs from the stem cell graft donor, sampled from the stem cell graft. This sequence originates from a human donor who donated a stem cell graft to a child with acute lymphoblastic leukemia. CDR3 protein: CSAVTGSGNTIYF. The CDR3 DNA sequence: TGCAGTGCTGTCACGGGCTCTGGAAACACCATATATTTT.